This record looks at one TCR beta chain sequence and its context. All participants had a single incident cervical HPV16 infection, and prevalent HPV16 infections were excluded. This specimen comes from a study of T cells in women clearing cervical HPV infection. About the study: Case blood drawn at lesion detection; control blood after infection cleared.

Sequencing used immunoSEQ multiplex PCR; TCRdb keeps in-frame clones, though not all of them. The sample's table shows 20,000 to 25,000 clones. Sequenced input: blood buffy coat. The source of this sequence is a woman aged 18 to 75 with a cervical HPV16 infection that either progressed to CIN3+ or cleared (not recorded which).

The CDR3 region is CASSHPSGGARNEQFF. The DNA read from the CDR3 is TGTGCCAGCAGCCACCCTAGCGGGGGGGCTCGGAATGAG. The rearrangement joins TRBV7-6 to TRBJ2-1; 12 nucleotides align to TRBD2. The sequenced fragment ends 3 residues before the CDR3 boundary, so the rest is inferred from the germline J gene. The CDR3 extends over 16 amino acids. The germline gives CDR1 SGHVS, CDR2 FNYEAQ. V lost 5 bases and J lost 7; bases outside the gene matches: 9. The whole variable domain, filled in from reference TRBV7-6 and TRBJ2-1, reads GAGVSQSPRYKVTKRGQDVALRCDPISGHVSLYWYRQALGQGPEFLTYFNYEAQQDKSGLPNDRFSAERPEGSISTLTIQRTEQRDSAMYRCASSHPSGGARNEQFFGPGTRLTVL.